The 12 T cell receptor beta chains presented below share a single source sample, sequenced in a study of control samples from healthy donors and cancer patients. This table comes from immunoSEQ multiplex PCR, and its TCRdb copy is limited to in-frame clones, with some not included. The repertoire consists of 2,000 to 3,000 clones, with approximately 96% occurring once and the leading ten covering roughly 10%. Source material: PBMCs. All receptors come from a man aged 65-85 years with colorectal cancer.

The V and J genes are TRBV2 and TRBJ2-7, with D perhaps matching TRBD1 (5 bases). The CDR3 covers 11 residues. Trimming removed 3 bases at V and 11 bases at J, with 11 bases between. Germline-derived CDR1 and CDR2 are SNHLY and FYNNEI. The CDR3 coding sequence is TGTGCCAGCAGTGATGACAGACTGAAGTACTTC. It codes for CASSDDRLKYF.

This rearrangement joins TRBV19 to TRBJ1-1; maybe TRBD1 (6 bases). Trimming left V 0 bases short and J 3 bases short, with 8 bases between. The V gene's germline CDR1 is LNHDA and CDR2 SQIVND (reference sequence). The CDR3 has 14 amino acids. The CDR3 here is CASSIDRGDTEAFF. The CDR3 DNA is TGTGCCAGTAGTATAGACAGGGGAGACACTGAAGCTTTCTTT.

The V call is TRBV29-1, the J call TRBJ2-1; D perhaps matches TRBD2 (5 bases). This CDR3 comprises 14 residues. Germline V CDR1 and CDR2: SQVTM, ANQGSEA. The V and J ends lost 3 bases and 4 bases respectively, with 13 bases between them. The CDR3 DNA is TGCAGCGTTGATAACAGAAGGAGGTACAATGAGCAGTTCTTC. Translating gives CSVDNRRRYNEQFF.

The CDR3 is CASSPNLSGSGNTIYF. In DNA form, the CDR3 reads TGTGCCAGCAGCCCGAATTTAAGCGGCTCTGGAAACACCATATATTTT. The chain links TRBV27 to TRBJ1-3; no clear D. Germline CDR1 and CDR2: MNHEY and SMNVEV (reference sequence). The CDR3 is 16 amino acids. V was shortened by 6 bases and J by 0 bases, with 15 bases between the two germline ends.

The chain combines TRBV5-5 with TRBJ2-5; maybe TRBD1 (6 bases). The CDR3 contains 14 residues. Trimming cost V 2 bases and J 0 bases, with 8 bases left between them. Germline assignment: CDR1 SGHKS and CDR2 YYEKEE (reference sequence). The CDR3, as DNA: TGTGCCAGCAGCTTAACAGGGTACCAAGAGACCCAGTACTTC. This codes for CASSLTGYQETQYF.

The chain joins TRBV3-1 (or the pseudogene TRBV3-2) to TRBJ2-1; no firm D call. The germline V gene encodes CDR1 LGHDT and CDR2 YNNKEL (reference sequence). V lost 0 bases, J lost 12 bases, and 9 bases lay in between. The CDR3 runs 12 residues. Here the CDR3 DNA reads TGTGCCAGCAGCCAAGAGTCCTCCCCGCAGTTCTTC. Its protein is CASSQESSPQFF.

The V and J genes are TRBV4-3 and TRBJ1-2; 8 positions match TRBD1. Germline assignment: CDR1 LGHNA and CDR2 YSLEER. The CDR3 spans 19 residues. J gave up 4 bases and V 0 bases, and 16 bases lay outside the gene matches. As DNA, the CDR3 is TGCGCCAGCAGCCAAGATGCCTCAACAGGGGGGGTACTTGGCTATGGCTACACCTTC. This codes for CASSQDASTGGVLGYGYTF.

The V call is TRBV10-3, the J call TRBJ2-2, with TRBD1 identical over 8 bases. The CDR3 length is 13 residues. After removal of 8 bases from V and 1 base from J, the junction contained 0 bases not matched to a gene. Germline CDR1 is ENHRY and CDR2 is SYGVKD. As DNA, the CDR3 is TGTGCCATCGGGACAGGGAACACCGGGGAGCTGTTTTTT. Its translation is CAIGTGNTGELFF.

The chain couples TRBV28 to TRBJ1-2; D is possibly TRBD1 (5 bases). The CDR3 is 15 amino acids. Per the germline V gene, CDR1 is MDHEN and CDR2 is SYDVKM. Trimming left V 6 bases short and J 1 base short, with 15 bases between. CDR3 region: CASSEQPRDNYGYTF. The CDR3 region has the DNA TGTGCCAGCAGCGAACAACCCAGGGATAACTATGGCTACACCTTC.

This chain links TRBV6-5 with TRBJ1-1, with a tentative D call TRBD1 (5 bases). Looked up from germline, CDR1 is MNHEY and CDR2 is SVGAGI. V gave up 9 bases and J gave up 5 bases, with 16 bases separating them. The CDR3 runs 13 residues. This chain's CDR3 is CARPVVGATEAFF. The CDR3 nucleotides read TGTGCCAGACCTGTAGTAGGGGCGACTGAAGCTTTCTTT.

The rearrangement joins TRBV7-6 to TRBJ1-2; D may be TRBD1 (6 bases). Per the germline V gene, CDR1 is SGHVS and CDR2 is FNYEAQ. V was pared by 5 bases and J by 0 bases, with 10 bases between. CDR3 size: 14 residues. CDR3 in amino acids: CASSEEGANYGYTF. The CDR3 nucleotides are TGTGCCAGCAGCGAAGAGGGGGCTAACTATGGCTACACCTTC. Supplemented by reference TRBV7-6 and TRBJ1-2, the full variable domain reads GAGVSQSPRYKVTKRGQDVALRCDPISGHVSLYWYRQALGQGPEFLTYFNYEAQQDKSGLPNDRFSAERPEGSISTLTIQRTEQRDSAMYRCASSEEGANYGYTFGSGTRLTVV.

The rearrangement uses TRBV29-1 and TRBJ2-3; D possibly corresponds to TRBD2 (6 bases). The CDR3 loop spans 13 amino acids. V was shortened by 7 bases and J by 3 bases, with 14 bases between the two germline ends. Germline V lookup: CDR1 SQVTM, CDR2 ANQGSEA. In DNA form, the CDR3 reads TGCAGCGCGGGAGAAGGGTGGACAGATACGCAGTATTTT. Its protein product is CSAGEGWTDTQYF.